This T cell receptor (beta chain) was found in a study of blood T cells in healthy people across ages. Sample-barcoded 5' priming and a J-beta primer mix drove a second PCR of about 6 to 11 cycles. Using its own MiXCR run on the 5' RACE reads, TCRdb lists one record per CDR3 protein. The sample comprises 790,000 or so distinct CDR3 sequences, more than 35% of which are singletons, and 15% to 20% rests with the top ten. The source is a man aged 80 or over in good health. Sequenced input: blood.

Here the CDR3 DNA reads TGTGCCATACGGACAGGGGAAGCCTACGAGCAGTACTTC. Amino acid sequence: CAIRTGEAYEQYF. V is TRBV10-3 and J is TRBJ2-7, with 9 positions matching TRBD1. The CDR3 extends over 13 amino acids. V shed 9 bases, J shed 2 bases, and the junction held 5 bases outside the gene matches. CDR1 and CDR2 from the germline V gene are ENHRY and SYGVKD.